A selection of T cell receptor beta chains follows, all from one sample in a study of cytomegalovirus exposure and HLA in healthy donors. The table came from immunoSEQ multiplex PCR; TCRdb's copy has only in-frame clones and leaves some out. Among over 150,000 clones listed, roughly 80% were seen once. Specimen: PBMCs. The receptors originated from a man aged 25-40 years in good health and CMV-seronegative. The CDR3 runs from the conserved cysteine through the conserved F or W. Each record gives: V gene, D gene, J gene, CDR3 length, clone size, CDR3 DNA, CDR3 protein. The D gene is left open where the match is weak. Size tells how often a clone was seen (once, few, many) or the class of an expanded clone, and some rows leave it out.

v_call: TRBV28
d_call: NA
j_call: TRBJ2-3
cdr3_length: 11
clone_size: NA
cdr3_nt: TGTGCCAGCAGTTTACTAGATACGCAGTATTTT
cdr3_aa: CASSLLDTQYF

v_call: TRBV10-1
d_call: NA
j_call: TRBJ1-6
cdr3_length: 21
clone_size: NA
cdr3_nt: TGCGCCAGCAGTGAGTGGGGGACCCACCATCGGGGGGGATCCTATAATTCACCCCTCCACTTT
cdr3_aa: CASSEWGTHHRGGSYNSPLHF

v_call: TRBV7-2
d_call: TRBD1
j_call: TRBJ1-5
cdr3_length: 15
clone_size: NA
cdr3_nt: TGTGCCAGCAGCTTAGAGGGACAGGGGAAACAGCCCCAGCATTTT
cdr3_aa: CASSLEGQGKQPQHF

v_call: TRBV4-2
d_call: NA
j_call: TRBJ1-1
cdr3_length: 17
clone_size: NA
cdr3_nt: TGTGCCAGCAGCCAAAAAGGGGGGGGTGGGATTGCAGGAGAAGCTTTCTTT
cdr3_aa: CASSQKGGGGIAGEAFF

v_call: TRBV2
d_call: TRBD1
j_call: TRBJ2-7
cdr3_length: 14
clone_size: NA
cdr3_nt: TGTGCCAGCAGTCCGGACAGGCGGGCCTACGAGCAGTACTTC
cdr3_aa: CASSPDRRAYEQYF

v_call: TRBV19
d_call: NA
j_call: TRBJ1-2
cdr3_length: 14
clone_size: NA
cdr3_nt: TGTGCCAGTACCCAACAACAGGGTAGCTATGGCTACACCTTC
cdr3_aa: CASTQQQGSYGYTF

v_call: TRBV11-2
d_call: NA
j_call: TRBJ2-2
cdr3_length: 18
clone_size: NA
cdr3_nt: TGTGCCACCCCCGTCTTCTCCGGGACAATTGCGAACACCGGGGAGCTGTTTTTT
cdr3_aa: CATPVFSGTIANTGELFF

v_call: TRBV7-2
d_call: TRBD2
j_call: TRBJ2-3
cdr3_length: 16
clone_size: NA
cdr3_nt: TGTGCCAGCAGCTTAGAGGTCGGGAGGGTACGAGATACGCAGTATTTT
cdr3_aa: CASSLEVGRVRDTQYF

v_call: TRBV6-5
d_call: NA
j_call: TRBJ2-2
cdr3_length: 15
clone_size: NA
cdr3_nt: TGTGCCAGCAGGAGGCTCGGGGAGGACACCGGGGAGCTGTTTTTT
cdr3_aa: CASRRLGEDTGELFF

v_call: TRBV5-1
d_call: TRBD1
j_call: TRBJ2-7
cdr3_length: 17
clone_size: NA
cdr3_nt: TGCGCCAGCAGCTTGGCTGTGGGGGACAGGGAATTCTACGAGCAGTACTTC
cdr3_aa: CASSLAVGDREFYEQYF

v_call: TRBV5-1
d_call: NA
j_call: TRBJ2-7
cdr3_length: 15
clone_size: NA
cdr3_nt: TGCGCCAGCAGCTTGGAATCGGGGGTATACTACGAGCAGTACTTC
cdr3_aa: CASSLESGVYYEQYF

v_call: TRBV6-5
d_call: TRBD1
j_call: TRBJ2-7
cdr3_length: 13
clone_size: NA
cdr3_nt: TGTGCCAGCAGGGCCGGGACAGCCTACGAGCAGTACTTC
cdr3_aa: CASRAGTAYEQYF

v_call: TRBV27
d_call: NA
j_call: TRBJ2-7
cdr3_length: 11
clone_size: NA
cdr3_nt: TGTGCCAGCAGTTCCGGGTACGAGCAGTACTTC
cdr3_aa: CASSSGYEQYF

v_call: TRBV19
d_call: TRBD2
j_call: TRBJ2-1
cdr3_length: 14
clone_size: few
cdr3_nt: TGTGCCAGTAAAACGACTAGCGGGAGCTATGAGCAGTTCTTC
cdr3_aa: CASKTTSGSYEQFF

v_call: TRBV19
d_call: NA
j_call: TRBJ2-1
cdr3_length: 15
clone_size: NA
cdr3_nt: TGTGCCAGTAGTATCCCGCGCGGAGTTTACAATGAGCAGTTCTTC
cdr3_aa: CASSIPRGVYNEQFF

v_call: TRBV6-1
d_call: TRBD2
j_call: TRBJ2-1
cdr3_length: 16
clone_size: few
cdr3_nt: TGTGCCAGCAGTGAAGCAGCCGGGACTAGAGTAAATGAGCAGTTCTTC
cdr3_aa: CASSEAAGTRVNEQFF

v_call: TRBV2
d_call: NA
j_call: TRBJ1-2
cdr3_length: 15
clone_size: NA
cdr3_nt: TGTGCCAGCAGTGAGGCCCGGGGTACCAACTATGGCTACACCTTC
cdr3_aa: CASSEARGTNYGYTF

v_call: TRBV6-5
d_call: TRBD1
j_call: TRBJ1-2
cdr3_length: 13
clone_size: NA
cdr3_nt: TGTGCCAGCGCTACAGGGGGCGCGGAAGGCTACACCTTC
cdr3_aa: CASATGGAEGYTF

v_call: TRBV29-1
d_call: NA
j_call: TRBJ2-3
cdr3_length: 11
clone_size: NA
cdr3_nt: TGCAGCGCAACTTTCACAGATACGCAGTATTTT
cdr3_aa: CSATFTDTQYF

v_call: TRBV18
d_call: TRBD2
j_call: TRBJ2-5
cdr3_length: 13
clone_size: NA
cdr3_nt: TGTGCCAGCTCGCGACCCGGGGGGGAGACCCAGTACTTC
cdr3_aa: CASSRPGGETQYF